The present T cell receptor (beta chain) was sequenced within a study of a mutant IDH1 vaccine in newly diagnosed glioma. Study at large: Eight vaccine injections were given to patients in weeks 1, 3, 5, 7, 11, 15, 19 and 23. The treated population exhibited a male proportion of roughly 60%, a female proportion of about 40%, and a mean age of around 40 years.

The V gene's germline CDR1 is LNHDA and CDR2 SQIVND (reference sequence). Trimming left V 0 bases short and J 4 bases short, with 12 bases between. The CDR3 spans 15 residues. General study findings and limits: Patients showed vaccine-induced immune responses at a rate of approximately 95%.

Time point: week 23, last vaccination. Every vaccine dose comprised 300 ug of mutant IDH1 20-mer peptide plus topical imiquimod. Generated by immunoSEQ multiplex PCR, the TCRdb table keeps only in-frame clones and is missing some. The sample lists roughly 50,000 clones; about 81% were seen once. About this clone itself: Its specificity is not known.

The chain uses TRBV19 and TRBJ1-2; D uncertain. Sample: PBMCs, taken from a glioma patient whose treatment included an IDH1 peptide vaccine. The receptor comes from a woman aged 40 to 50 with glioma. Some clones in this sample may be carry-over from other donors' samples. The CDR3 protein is CASSIEAEGIYGYTF. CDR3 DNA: TGTGCCAGTAGTATAGAGGCTGAGGGAATCTATGGCTACACCTTC.